Listed below are T cell receptor beta chains from one sample, sequenced in a study of PD-1 blockade in classical Hodgkin lymphoma. The assay was immunoSEQ multiplex PCR, and TCRdb's table has in-frame clones only and misses some. The table records tens of thousands of clones, around 94% of them present only once. The sample was peripheral blood mononuclear cells (PBMCs). These receptors were collected from a human donor with classical Hodgkin lymphoma. CDR3s include the opening cysteine and the closing phenylalanine or tryptophan. Fields, in order: CDR3 DNA, CDR3 protein, D gene, J gene, V gene, clone size. A D gene is named only where the DNA matches it firmly. Only some rows state a clone size, as once, few, many or a class for expanded clones.

CDR3nt: TGTGCCAGTAGTATATCGGGACAGACGCTTTACAATGAGCAGTTCTTC; CDR3aa: CASSISGQTLYNEQFF; d_gene: TRBD1; j_gene: TRBJ2-1; v_gene: TRBV19; abundance: NA
CDR3nt: TGCGCCAGCAGCTTGGGGGACAGGGGTCTACAAGAGACCCAGTACTTC; CDR3aa: CASSLGDRGLQETQYF; d_gene: TRBD1; j_gene: TRBJ2-5; v_gene: TRBV5-1; abundance: once
CDR3nt: TGCAGCGTTGCGTCTTTCCGACTAGCGGGAGGGGGGGAGCAGTTCTTC; CDR3aa: CSVASFRLAGGGEQFF; d_gene: TRBD2; j_gene: TRBJ2-1; v_gene: TRBV29-1; abundance: NA
CDR3nt: TGCGCCAGCAGCTCGGATGCCAGGGGGAGGGAAAAACTGTTTTTT; CDR3aa: CASSSDARGREKLFF; d_gene: TRBD1; j_gene: TRBJ1-4; v_gene: TRBV5-1; abundance: NA
CDR3nt: TGTGCCAGCAGCTTAGACACCTACGAGCAGTACTTC; CDR3aa: CASSLDTYEQYF; d_gene: NA; j_gene: TRBJ2-7; v_gene: TRBV11-3; abundance: NA
CDR3nt: TGTGCCACCAGCAGAGATCGGACAGATACGCAGTATTTT; CDR3aa: CATSRDRTDTQYF; d_gene: NA; j_gene: TRBJ2-3; v_gene: TRBV15; abundance: NA
CDR3nt: TGCAGCGTTAGCGGGGGGGGGACAGATACGCAGTATTTT; CDR3aa: CSVSGGGTDTQYF; d_gene: TRBD2; j_gene: TRBJ2-3; v_gene: TRBV29-1; abundance: NA
CDR3nt: TGTGCCAGCAGTGGCCAGGGAAATTCACCCCTCCACTTT; CDR3aa: CASSGQGNSPLHF; d_gene: NA; j_gene: TRBJ1-6; v_gene: TRBV2; abundance: NA
CDR3nt: TGTGCCAGCAGCTCCGTAGCGGGGCTCACCGGGGAGCTGTTTTTT; CDR3aa: CASSSVAGLTGELFF; d_gene: TRBD2; j_gene: TRBJ2-2; v_gene: TRBV7-2; abundance: once
CDR3nt: TGCGCCAGCAGCCCTGACACGGTTCCCGGGGAGCTGTTTTTT; CDR3aa: CASSPDTVPGELFF; d_gene: NA; j_gene: TRBJ2-2; v_gene: TRBV5-1; abundance: NA
CDR3nt: TGTGCCACCAGCAGAGGCGGCCTACCGGATGAAAAACTGTTTTTT; CDR3aa: CATSRGGLPDEKLFF; d_gene: NA; j_gene: TRBJ1-4; v_gene: TRBV15; abundance: NA
CDR3nt: TGCGCCAGCAGCCAAGAAACAGGGATGGAGGGCTATGGCTACACCTTC; CDR3aa: CASSQETGMEGYGYTF; d_gene: NA; j_gene: TRBJ1-2; v_gene: TRBV4-1; abundance: NA
CDR3nt: TGTGCCAGCAGCCCCCGTCCTAGACAGGGGAGGGATACGCAGTATTTT; CDR3aa: CASSPRPRQGRDTQYF; d_gene: TRBD1; j_gene: TRBJ2-3; v_gene: TRBV11-3; abundance: NA
CDR3nt: TGCGCCAGCAGCTGGGGGACAGGGGGCTACGAGCAGTACTTC; CDR3aa: CASSWGTGGYEQYF; d_gene: TRBD1; j_gene: TRBJ2-7; v_gene: TRBV5-1; abundance: NA
CDR3nt: TGTGCCAGCAGCTCCCGCGCTAGCACAGATACGCAGTATTTT; CDR3aa: CASSSRASTDTQYF; d_gene: NA; j_gene: TRBJ2-3; v_gene: TRBV7-2; abundance: NA
CDR3nt: TGTGCCAGCAGCCAAGGACTGCCCTATGGCTACACCTTC; CDR3aa: CASSQGLPYGYTF; d_gene: NA; j_gene: TRBJ1-2; v_gene: TRBV14; abundance: NA
CDR3nt: TGTGCCAGCAGCTTAGCGTATAATGAAGCTTTCTTT; CDR3aa: CASSLAYNEAFF; d_gene: NA; j_gene: TRBJ1-1; v_gene: TRBV7-2; abundance: once
CDR3nt: TGTGCCAGCAGCCCCTCCCGGGACAGGCTACACGAGCAGTACTTC; CDR3aa: CASSPSRDRLHEQYF; d_gene: TRBD1; j_gene: TRBJ2-7; v_gene: TRBV7-2; abundance: NA
CDR3nt: TGTGCCAGCAGCCGGGACCCGGGGACTGAAGCTTTCTTT; CDR3aa: CASSRDPGTEAFF; d_gene: NA; j_gene: TRBJ1-1; v_gene: TRBV7-3; abundance: NA
CDR3nt: TGTGCCAGCAGTTACTCGGACAGGGGTGTTGAAAAACTGTTTTTT; CDR3aa: CASSYSDRGVEKLFF; d_gene: TRBD1; j_gene: TRBJ1-4; v_gene: TRBV6-5; abundance: NA
CDR3nt: TGTGCCAGCAGTTTAGACAGGGGGCTATACGAGCAGTACTTC; CDR3aa: CASSLDRGLYEQYF; d_gene: TRBD1; j_gene: TRBJ2-7; v_gene: TRBV27; abundance: NA
CDR3nt: TGTGCCAGCAGACCGGACGCACTGGGTGCAGATACGCAGTATTTT; CDR3aa: CASRPDALGADTQYF; d_gene: NA; j_gene: TRBJ2-3; v_gene: TRBV7-9; abundance: NA
CDR3nt: TGTGCCAGCAGTGAATTTACAGCAGATGGCTACACCTTC; CDR3aa: CASSEFTADGYTF; d_gene: NA; j_gene: TRBJ1-2; v_gene: TRBV25-1; abundance: NA
CDR3nt: TGTGCCAGCAGTGAATTTGCCAGGGGCTCTGGAAACACCATATATTTT; CDR3aa: CASSEFARGSGNTIYF; d_gene: NA; j_gene: TRBJ1-3; v_gene: TRBV25-1; abundance: NA
CDR3nt: TGTGCCAGCAGTGAATCTTGGGCTCGGGAGCAGTTCTTC; CDR3aa: CASSESWAREQFF; d_gene: NA; j_gene: TRBJ2-1; v_gene: TRBV6-4; abundance: NA
CDR3nt: TGTGCCTGGAGCGGACACTCCTACAATGAGCAGTTCTTC; CDR3aa: CAWSGHSYNEQFF; d_gene: NA; j_gene: TRBJ2-1; v_gene: TRBV30; abundance: NA
CDR3nt: TGTGCCTGGAGGGGATGGACAGGGGTAGTGAACACTGAAGCTTTCTTT; CDR3aa: CAWRGWTGVVNTEAFF; d_gene: TRBD1; j_gene: TRBJ1-1; v_gene: TRBV30; abundance: once
CDR3nt: TGTGCCAGCAGTGAACCTATACAGACGAGCTCCTACGAGCAGTACTTC; CDR3aa: CASSEPIQTSSYEQYF; d_gene: NA; j_gene: TRBJ2-7; v_gene: TRBV2; abundance: once
CDR3nt: TGTGCCAGCCAGAGCGGGTCGGGGTACAATGAGCAGTTCTTC; CDR3aa: CASQSGSGYNEQFF; d_gene: NA; j_gene: TRBJ2-1; v_gene: TRBV2; abundance: NA
CDR3nt: TGTGCCATCAGTGAGGGGGCCCCTGGAAACACCATATATTTT; CDR3aa: CAISEGAPGNTIYF; d_gene: NA; j_gene: TRBJ1-3; v_gene: TRBV10-3; abundance: NA
CDR3nt: TGTGCCATCAGTGAGCGACTTAACGGGGACGAGCAGTACTTC; CDR3aa: CAISERLNGDEQYF; d_gene: NA; j_gene: TRBJ2-7; v_gene: TRBV10-3; abundance: NA
CDR3nt: TGTGCCAGCGGGGGCTCCTACGAGCAGTACTTC; CDR3aa: CASGGSYEQYF; d_gene: NA; j_gene: TRBJ2-7; v_gene: TRBV6-6; abundance: NA
CDR3nt: TGTGCCTGGAGTGTGAAAACCGAGCAGTACTTC; CDR3aa: CAWSVKTEQYF; d_gene: NA; j_gene: TRBJ2-7; v_gene: TRBV30; abundance: NA